The rows below give T cell receptor beta chains drawn from one sample of a study of T-cell memory formation after mild COVID-19. MiXCR was run by TCRdb on the 5' RACE reads, yielding one entry per CDR3 protein. The sample lists around 310,000 distinct CDR3 sequences; around 15% were seen once. Sequencing was carried out using PBMCs or a T cell subset sorted from them (not recorded which). These receptors were obtained from a man aged 18 to 30 who had mild COVID-19 (a few samples of this study predate the infection). Cell type and time point are not known. Both conserved end residues are trimmed from each CDR3.

>TRBJ1-2|TRBV9
ASTVRDVLDEKYGYT
>TRBJ2-3|TRBV12-3/TRBV12-4
ASSTSTEDTQY
>TRBJ2-3|TRBV7-3
ASSPQSGGNTDTQY
>TRBJ2-3|TRBV7-9
ASSWEGHTDTQY
>TRBJ2-3|TRBV12-5
ASGLQTQEFATQY
>TRBJ1-5|TRBV24-1
ATQHRDGQPQH
>TRBJ2-7|TRBV2
ASSEEALTYEQY
>TRBJ2-3|TRBV7-9
ASSGERGGTDTQY
>TRBJ2-3|TRBV7-9
ASSLNLGGNVDTQY
>TRBJ1-6|TRBV18
ASSRDPNYNSPLH
>TRBJ2-2|TRBV6-2/TRBV6-3
ASTYNTGELF
>TRBJ2-3|TRBV7-6
ASSLRSGPGFTDTQY
>TRBJ2-3|TRBV24-1
ATSAQRGTSTDTQY
>TRBJ2-6|TRBV28
ASSPQTVAGANVLT
>TRBJ1-6|TRBV5-1
ASSGALGQLNSPLH
>TRBJ1-3|TRBV29-1
SVDRNSGNTIY
>TRBJ1-5|TRBV19
ASSDQGVQGRQPQH
>TRBJ2-5|TRBV7-3
ASRLGPSLQETQY
>TRBJ2-1|TRBV7-9
ASSLLGTSGGYVQF